Below are 24 T cell receptor beta chains sequenced from a single sample in a study of OX40 agonist ivuxolimab in advanced cancers. Assay: immunoSEQ multiplex PCR; the TCRdb copy retains only in-frame clones and omits some. The sample has roughly 84,000 clones, about 84% seen once; the top ten hold roughly 4.5%. This specimen consisted of CD4+ or CD8+ T cells sorted from blood, obtained in a trial of the OX40 agonist ivuxolimab. These receptor sequences come from an adult with an advanced solid tumor such as melanoma, head and neck, liver or kidney cancer.

This chain joins TRBV11-2 and TRBJ2-2; D remains ambiguous. The germline CDR1 and CDR2 sequences are SGHAT and FQNNGV. Trimming removed 4 bases at V and 5 bases at J, with 8 bases between. This CDR3 contains 13 residues. CDR3 in amino acids: CASSYQLTGELFF. CDR3 nucleotides: TGTGCCAGCAGCTATCAATTGACCGGGGAGCTGTTTTTT. The whole variable domain, remainder taken from reference TRBV11-2 and TRBJ2-2, is EAGVAQSPRYKIIEKRQSVAFWCNPISGHATLYWYQQILGQGPKLLIQFQNNGVVDDSQLPKDRFSAERLKGVDSTLKIQPAKLEDSAVYLCASSYQLTGELFFGEGSRLTVL.

The chain uses TRBV6-6 and TRBJ1-2, with no clear D. The germline V gene has CDR1 MNHNY and CDR2 SVGAGI (reference sequence). V dropped 0 bases and J dropped 2 bases, with 10 bases sitting between them. There are 15 residues in the CDR3. CDR3 DNA: TGTGCCAGCAGTTACTCGATCCCCGTAAACTATGGCTACACCTTC. Amino acids: CASSYSIPVNYGYTF.

CDR3 sequence reads: CASSAGYGNTIYF. The CDR3 region has the DNA TGTGCCAGCAGTGCGGGATATGGAAACACCATATATTTT. This chain connects TRBV27 to TRBJ1-3; no clear D. Trimming pared 5 bases from V and 3 bases from J, leaving 8 bases between. Germline CDR1 reads MNHEY; CDR2 reads SMNVEV (reference sequence). This CDR3 spans 13 amino acids.

The V and J genes are TRBV29-1 and TRBJ1-2; 7 bases are shared with TRBD1. The CDR3 runs to 12 residues. The junction had 2 bases not matched to a gene; V was cut back by 0 bases and J by 7 bases. In germline, CDR1 is SQVTM, CDR2 ANQGSEA. The CDR3: CSVEDSGGGYTF. The CDR3 DNA reads as TGCAGCGTTGAAGATTCAGGGGGTGGCTACACCTTC.

The chain combines TRBV7-3 with TRBJ1-1; D call uncertain. CDR1 and CDR2 from the germline V gene are SGHTA and FQGTGA. Trimming cost V 2 bases and J 3 bases, with 7 bases left between them. There are 13 residues in the CDR3. The CDR3 DNA follows: TGTGCCAGCAGCTTATCCCCGGACACTGAAGCTTTCTTT. It codes for CASSLSPDTEAFF. The whole variable domain, remainder taken from reference TRBV7-3 and TRBJ1-1, is GAGVSQTPSNKVTEKGKYVELRCDPISGHTALYWYRQSLGQGPEFLIYFQGTGAADDSGLPNDRFFAVRPEGSVSTLKIQRTERGDSAVYLCASSLSPDTEAFFGQGTRLTVV.

J is TRBJ2-7 and V is TRBV9, with 8 positions matching TRBD1. Trimming cost V 3 bases and J 3 bases; bases outside gene matches: 8. This CDR3 is built from 15 residues. CDR1 SGDLS and CDR2 YYNGEE come from the germline V gene. The CDR3 region is CASSGGTGWGYEQYF. The CDR3 nucleotides read TGTGCCAGCAGCGGAGGGACAGGATGGGGCTACGAGCAGTACTTC.

This clone appeared a few times. This chain links TRBV5-4 with TRBJ2-2; TRBD1 aligns across 9 bases. This CDR3 has 16 amino acids. Losses at the gene ends were 2 bases for V and 2 bases for J; bases not matched to a gene: 4. In germline, CDR1 is SGHNT, CDR2 YYREEE (reference sequence). For the CDR3, the DNA is TGTGCCAGCAGCTTAAAACAGGGGGCAAACACCGGGGAGCTGTTTTTT. This translates into CASSLKQGANTGELFF.

The sample holds one count of this clone. The rearrangement joins TRBV19 to TRBJ1-1, with TRBD1 identical over 8 bases. The CDR3 runs to 15 residues. Germline CDR1 LNHDA, CDR2 SQIVND (reference sequence). The ends lost 4 bases at V and 5 bases at J; junction bases unmatched: 9. In DNA form, the CDR3 reads TGTGCCAGTAGTACGTTGGGGACAGGACCTACTGAAGCTTTCTTT. Protein: CASSTLGTGPTEAFF.

The chain uses TRBV2 and TRBJ1-5; 10 bases are a match to TRBD1. The CDR3 runs 17 residues. V trimming: 2 bases; J trimming: 7 bases; junction bases outside the gene matches: 11. Per the germline V gene, CDR1 is SNHLY and CDR2 is FYNNEI. Written as DNA, the CDR3 is TGTGCCAGCAGTGAACTTAACCAGGACAGGGGGGACCAGCCCCAGCATTTT. Its protein product is CASSELNQDRGDQPQHF.

The J gene is TRBJ2-5, the V gene TRBV6-1; unclear D gene. This CDR3 is 12 amino acids long. Germline CDR1 reads MNHNS; CDR2 reads SASEGT. V was cut by 2 bases and J by 4 bases, with 5 bases left in between. The chain's CDR3 is CASSELGETQYF. The DNA for the CDR3 is TGTGCCAGCAGTGAACTGGGAGAGACCCAGTACTTC.

This chain links TRBV29-1 with TRBJ1-2; D might be TRBD1 (6 bases). Germline V gene data show CDR1 as SQVTM and CDR2 as ANQGSEA. This CDR3 spans 14 amino acids. Between the trimmed V and J ends, which lost 6 bases and 7 bases, there was a span of 21 bases. CDR3 sequence: CSVGHGRQVGGYTF. The CDR3 DNA reads TGCAGCGTGGGACATGGGAGGCAAGTCGGTGGCTACACCTTC.

The rearrangement joins TRBV4-1 to TRBJ1-2; tentatively, D is TRBD1 (5 bases). Germline V gene sequence: CDR1 MGHRA, CDR2 YSYEKL. CDR3 length: 13 amino acids. The V end lost 3 bases, the J end lost 6 bases, and 11 bases lay between the germline ends. The CDR3 reads CASSQTETNGYTF. In nucleotides, the CDR3 is TGCGCCAGCAGCCAGACAGAAACGAATGGCTACACCTTC.

V usage is TRBV7-3 and J usage is TRBJ2-4, with a possible D match to TRBD1 (6 bases). Germline-derived CDR1 and CDR2 are SGHTA and FQGTGA. The CDR3 sequence is 13 residues long. Trimming removed 5 bases at V and 7 bases at J, with 12 bases between. The CDR3 is CASSTKTGNIQYF. CDR3 bases: TGTGCCAGCAGCACCAAAACAGGGAACATTCAGTACTTC.

This clone has a handful of counts. The rearrangement links TRBV7-2 to TRBJ2-5, with D perhaps matching TRBD2 (7 bases). This CDR3 has 13 amino acids. Trimming took 6 bases from V and 5 from J, leaving 13 bases between them. CDR1 SGHTA and CDR2 FQGNSA come from the germline V gene. CDR3 protein: CASSRGGEETQYF. The CDR3 coding sequence is TGTGCCAGCAGTAGGGGGGGAGAGGAGACCCAGTACTTC.

The sample holds one count of this clone. CDR3 loop: CAISAGGLADTQYF. CDR3 DNA sequence: TGTGCCATCAGTGCGGGGGGGCTGGCAGATACGCAGTATTTT. The rearrangement uses TRBV10-3 and TRBJ2-3; 8 positions agree with TRBD2. Losses at the gene ends were 4 bases for V and 4 bases for J; bases not matched to a gene: 4. Per the germline V gene, CDR1 is ENHRY and CDR2 is SYGVKD. The CDR3 is 14 residues long.

The V and J genes are TRBV6-5 and TRBJ1-4, with 11 bases lining up with TRBD1. Germline V lookup: CDR1 MNHEY, CDR2 SVGAGI. The CDR3 runs to 14 residues. V shed 6 bases and J 8 bases; nucleotides not matched to a gene: 5. The CDR3 DNA reads as TGTGCCAGCAGGGACAGGGGGCGTACGGAAAAACTGTTTTTT. It yields the protein CASRDRGRTEKLFF.

The chain has TRBV27 and TRBJ1-2; D gene unclear. Germline V gives CDR1 MNHEY, CDR2 SMNVEV (reference sequence). CDR3 size: 13 residues. The ends were cut back, 4 bases at V and 8 bases at J, with 14 bases in the middle. The chain's CDR3 is CASSSATGEGYTF. CDR3 DNA sequence: TGTGCCAGCAGTTCAGCAACTGGGGAAGGCTACACCTTC.

The chain is built from TRBV5-1 and TRBJ2-2, with D perhaps TRBD1 (6 bases). Germline V gene data show CDR1 as SGHRS and CDR2 as YFSETQ. V shed 2 bases and J shed 5 bases, with 10 bases lying between them. The CDR3 has 14 amino acids. CDR3 region: CASSLQGVTGELFF. The CDR3 nucleotides are TGCGCCAGCAGCTTACAGGGAGTTACCGGGGAGCTGTTTTTT.

The chain combines TRBV7-2 with TRBJ2-2; 9 bases map to TRBD2. Germline V CDR1 and CDR2: SGHTA, FQGNSA. The CDR3 totals 15 residues. Unmatched junction bases numbered 7, after V lost 6 bases and J lost 5 bases. CDR3 region: CASRREAGGTGELFF. CDR3 bases: TGTGCCAGCAGGCGGGAGGCGGGAGGGACCGGGGAGCTGTTTTTT. The full variable domain, rest sourced from reference TRBV7-2 and TRBJ2-2, is GAGVSQSPSNKVTEKGKDVELRCDPISGHTALYWYRQSLGQGLEFLIYFQGNSAPDKSGLPSDRFSAERTGGSVSTLTIQRTQQEDSAVYLCASRREAGGTGELFFGEGSRLTVL.

This clone was recorded a few times. The CDR3 here is CASSLKADNEQFF. The DNA for the CDR3 is TGTGCCAGCAGCTTAAAGGCAGACAATGAGCAGTTCTTC. The V and J genes are TRBV7-3 and TRBJ2-1; D unclear. Deletions cut 1 base from V and 5 bases from J, with 6 bases between. The CDR3 contains 13 residues. CDR1 is SGHTA, CDR2 FQGTGA, per germline.

The V gene is TRBV6-1, the J gene TRBJ1-5, with D possibly matching TRBD1 (6 bases). Germline V lookup: CDR1 MNHNS, CDR2 SASEGT. The CDR3 contains 13 residues. V lost 6 bases to trimming and J lost 4 bases, with 10 bases between them. The CDR3 sequence is CASRTGLNQPQHF. The CDR3 nucleotides read TGTGCCAGCAGGACAGGACTAAATCAGCCCCAGCATTTT.

V gene TRBV18 combines with J gene TRBJ2-7, with D maybe TRBD1 (5 bases). The CDR3 runs to 12 residues. V gave up 3 bases and J gave up 6 bases, with 9 bases separating them. Germline CDR1 and CDR2: KGHSH and LQKENI. The DNA for the CDR3 is TGTGCCAGCTCACCCAGCAGGGCCGAGCAGTACTTC. Its translation is CASSPSRAEQYF.

The gene calls are TRBV7-9 and TRBJ1-4; D is possibly TRBD1 (6 bases). Trimming stripped 3 bases from V and 11 bases from J, with 13 bases between. Germline V CDR1 and CDR2: SEHNR, FQNEAQ (reference sequence). The CDR3 length is 13 residues. The CDR3 region is CASSFSGAEKLFF. CDR3 DNA sequence: TGTGCCAGCAGCTTCTCGGGGGCGGAGAAACTGTTTTTT. Full variable domain (outside the CDR3, taken from reference TRBV7-9 and TRBJ1-4): DTGVSQNPRHKITKRGQNVTFRCDPISEHNRLYWYRQTLGQGPEFLTYFQNEAQLEKSRLLSDRFSAERPKGSFSTLEIQRTEQGDSAMYLCASSFSGAEKLFFGSGTQLSVL.

CDR3 region: CASSLAGGNQPQHF. The CDR3 coding sequence is TGTGCCAGCAGCTTGGCCGGGGGCAATCAGCCCCAGCATTTT. The chain uses TRBV5-5 and TRBJ1-5; unclear D gene. The V end lost 0 bases, the J end lost 2 bases, and 6 bases lay between the germline ends. CDR3 length equals 14 residues. Germline CDR1 and CDR2: SGHKS and YYEKEE (reference sequence). The full variable domain, rest sourced from reference TRBV5-5 and TRBJ1-5, is DAGVTQSPTHLIKTRGQQVTLRCSPISGHKSVSWYQQVLGQGPQFIFQYYEKEERGRGNFPDRFSARQFPNYSSELNVNALLLGDSALYLCASSLAGGNQPQHFGDGTRLSIL.